This is a list of T cell receptor beta chains from one sample in a study of blood T cell repertoires in COVID-19. The table came from immunoSEQ multiplex PCR; TCRdb's copy has only in-frame clones and leaves some out. This repertoire shows 90,000 or so clones, 80% to 90% found once; its top ten account for around 10%. Input material: peripheral blood. These receptors all stem from an elderly man with acute or convalescent COVID-19. The conserved cysteine and the conserved F or W are not part of the CDR3 here.

cdr3_aa	v_call	j_call
ASSYSTMAVQETQY	TRBV6-5	TRBJ2-5
ASSYSRQKGRGYT	TRBV6-5	TRBJ1-2
ASRDLGPAGTEAF	TRBV2	TRBJ1-1
ASSYSYRRGTEAF	TRBV6-5	TRBJ1-1
ASSLSGRDRVEQPQH	TRBV7-9	TRBJ1-5
ASSLFRGNTEAF	TRBV7-2	TRBJ1-1
ASSPGTGGEKLF	TRBV7-2	TRBJ1-4
ASSLESGTGELF	TRBV11-3	TRBJ2-2
ASSLLLAGGSYNEQF	TRBV6-6	TRBJ2-1
ASSQVGTGGEKLF	TRBV3-1/TRBV3-2	TRBJ1-4
ASSTLQGAGELF	TRBV9	TRBJ2-2
AISESGSYSNQPQH	TRBV10-3	TRBJ1-5
ATSKPSGNTGELF	TRBV15	TRBJ2-2
ASRARQGNQPQH	TRBV2	TRBJ1-5
ASSLRTSGTYRITGELF	TRBV27	TRBJ2-2
ASSPPLDEQF	TRBV3-1/TRBV3-2	TRBJ2-1
ASSFTGVGYYEQY	TRBV11-2	TRBJ2-7
AISGTSNYGYT	TRBV10-3	TRBJ1-2
ASSPTEGSKQY	TRBV7-9	TRBJ2-7
ASTDSSYEQY	TRBV6-5	TRBJ2-7
ASSAQGQGEGAF	TRBV6-4	TRBJ1-1
ATSRPQTEDQPQH	TRBV15	TRBJ1-5
ASSAGQGDHGYT	TRBV2	TRBJ1-2
ASSFGTGDEQY	TRBV27	TRBJ2-7
ASSNQRGYGYT	TRBV12-3/TRBV12-4	TRBJ1-2
ASSPVGAGNEKLF	TRBV28	TRBJ1-4